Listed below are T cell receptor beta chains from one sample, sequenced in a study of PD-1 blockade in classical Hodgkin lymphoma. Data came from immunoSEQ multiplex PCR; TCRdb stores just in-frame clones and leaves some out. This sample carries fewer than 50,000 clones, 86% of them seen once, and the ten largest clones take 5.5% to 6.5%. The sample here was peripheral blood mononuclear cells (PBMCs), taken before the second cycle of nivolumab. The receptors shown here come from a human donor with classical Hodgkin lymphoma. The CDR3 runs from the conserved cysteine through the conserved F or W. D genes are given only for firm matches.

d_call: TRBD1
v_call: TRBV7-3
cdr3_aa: CASSVRQGPGELFF

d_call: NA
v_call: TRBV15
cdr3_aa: CATSRDGANTEAFF

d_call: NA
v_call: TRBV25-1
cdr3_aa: CASSELGRDTNYGYTF

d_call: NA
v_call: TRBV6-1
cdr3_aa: CASSEARGGSAEAFF

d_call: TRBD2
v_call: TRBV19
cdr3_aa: CASSIGTSSAGDTQYF

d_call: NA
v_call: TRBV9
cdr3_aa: CASSDRTFTGELFF

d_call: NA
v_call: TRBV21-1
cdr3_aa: CASSNRAPPRGDEAFF

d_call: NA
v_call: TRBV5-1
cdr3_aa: CASSLDPPYNEQFF

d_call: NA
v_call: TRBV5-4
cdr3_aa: CASSFRGMGTDTQYF

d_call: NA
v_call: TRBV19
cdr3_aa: CASGSGRYNSPLHF

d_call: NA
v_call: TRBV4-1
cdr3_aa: CASSQDPGVEQFF

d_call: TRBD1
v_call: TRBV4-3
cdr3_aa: CASSQDETGADEQYF

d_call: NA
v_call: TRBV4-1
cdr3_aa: CASSQVEGRRADTQYF

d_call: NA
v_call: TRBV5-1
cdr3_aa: CASSLEGYRAYEQYF

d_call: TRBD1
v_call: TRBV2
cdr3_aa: CASNSRQGYEQYF

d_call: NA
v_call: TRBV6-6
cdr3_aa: CASTTGQGFTF

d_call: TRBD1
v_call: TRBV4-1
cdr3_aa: CASSQTGGGYNEQFF

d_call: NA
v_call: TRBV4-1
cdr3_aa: CASSQDPGAWEGYTF

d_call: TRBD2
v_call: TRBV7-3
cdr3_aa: CASSYTGTSVYNEQFF

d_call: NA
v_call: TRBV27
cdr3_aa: CASSFYPPPTNEKLFF

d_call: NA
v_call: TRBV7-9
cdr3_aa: CASSLDSFDGYTF

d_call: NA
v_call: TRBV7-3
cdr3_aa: CASSFYPADNTGELFF

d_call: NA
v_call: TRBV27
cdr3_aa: CASSSLSGANVLTF

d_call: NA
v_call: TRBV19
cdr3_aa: CASSPRTASPETQYF

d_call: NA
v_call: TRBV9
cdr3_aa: CASSVGRLRGIRLKTQYF

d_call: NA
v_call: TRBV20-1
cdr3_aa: CSARDRETQYF

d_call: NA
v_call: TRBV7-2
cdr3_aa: CASSLRGSRETQYF

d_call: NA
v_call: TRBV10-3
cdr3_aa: CAISGPLRTGYNEQFF

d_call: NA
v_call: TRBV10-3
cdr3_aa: CAISELPGRNPYEQYF